This TCR beta chain was sequenced for a study of cytomegalovirus exposure and HLA in healthy donors. This clone was picked up one time. The antigen is not known. The PCR contained 60 Vbeta and 13 Jbeta primers. Sequencing used immunoSEQ multiplex PCR; TCRdb keeps in-frame clones, though not all of them. The table includes around 110,000 clones, about 70% detected once. The study's findings and limits: Common viral pathogens (according to a later analysis) appeared linked to several of the most significant clusters. An ancestry cluster, one associated with Asian ancestry, reportedly showed fewer N-insertions than the 666-donor mean in a later analysis. Per a later analysis, about 18,000 TCR beta sequences showed association with HLA alleles at 0.05 false discovery rate.

The germline V and J ends were trimmed by 3 bases and 0 bases, with 9 bases remaining between them. CDR1 is MDHEN, CDR2 SYDVKM, per germline. The CDR3 covers 14 residues. Nominally healthy donors provided the samples, though records likely missed some immune exposures. This clonotype originated in a boy between 10 and 17 years old in good health and CMV-seronegative. The sample taken for sequencing was PBMCs. The chain joins TRBV28 to TRBJ2-7, with no clear D. The CDR3: CASSFIASSYEQYF. CDR3 DNA sequence: TGTGCCAGCAGTTTTATAGCAAGCTCCTACGAGCAGTACTTC.